The clone carrying this TCR beta chain appeared a single time. These data are taken from a study of shared T cell receptors in the human thymus. The assay was immunoSEQ multiplex PCR, and TCRdb's table has in-frame clones only and misses some. The table has 600,000 to 900,000 clones, approximately 83% seen once. This CDR3 comprises 16 residues. V trimming: 2 bases; J trimming: 0 bases; junction bases outside the gene matches: 4. Germline CDR1 reads LGHNT; CDR2 reads FRNRAP. Another study also made use of these data, one on human thymus T cells. That work adds: It was healthy Finnish infants having corrective surgery for congenital heart defects who were the donors. The study used thymus tissue resected during corrective heart surgery. Both thymic and peripheral blood repertoires showed apparently biased V and J usage. Related studies noted strongly shared thymic repertoires across unrelated people.

The chain recombines TRBV12-5 with TRBJ1-3, with 7 bases lining up with TRBD1. This receptor was obtained from a girl in the first two years of life with a congenital heart defect. The sample comprised thymocytes. The CDR3 bases are TGTGCTAGTGGTTTGCTCGGGGACAGCTCTGGAAACACCATATATTTT. Amino acid sequence: CASGLLGDSSGNTIYF.